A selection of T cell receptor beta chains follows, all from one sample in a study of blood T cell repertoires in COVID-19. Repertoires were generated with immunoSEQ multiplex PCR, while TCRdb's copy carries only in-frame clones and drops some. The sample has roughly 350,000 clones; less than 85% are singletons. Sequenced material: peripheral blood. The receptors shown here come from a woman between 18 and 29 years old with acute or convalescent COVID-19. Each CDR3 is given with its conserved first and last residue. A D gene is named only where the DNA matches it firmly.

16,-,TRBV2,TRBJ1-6,CASSGQGGSYNSPLHF
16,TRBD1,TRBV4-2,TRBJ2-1,CASSRPPGQGYNEQFF
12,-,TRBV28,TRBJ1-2,CASNQQNYGYTF
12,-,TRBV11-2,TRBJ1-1,CASSLPPGEAFF
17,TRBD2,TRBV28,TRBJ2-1,CASSLWSLAGGYNEQFF
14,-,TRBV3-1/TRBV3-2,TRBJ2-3,CASSQSGPPDTQYF
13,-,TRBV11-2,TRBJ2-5,CASSLDSEETQYF
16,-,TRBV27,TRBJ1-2,CASSSTGGGASEGYTF
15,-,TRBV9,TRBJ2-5,CASGLSGRSQETQYF
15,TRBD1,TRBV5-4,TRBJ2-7,CASSFEGQGSDEQYF
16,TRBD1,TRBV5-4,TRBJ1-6,CASSLGDSSYNSPLHF
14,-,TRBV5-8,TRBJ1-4,CASNGGHGHEKLFF
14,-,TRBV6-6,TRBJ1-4,CASSPRATNEKLFF
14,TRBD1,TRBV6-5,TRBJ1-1,CASSPDRGVAEAFF
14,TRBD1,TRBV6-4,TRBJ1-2,CASSPDRSNYGYTF
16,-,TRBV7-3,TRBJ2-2,CASSQRTGRDTGELFF
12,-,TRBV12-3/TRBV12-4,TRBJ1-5,CASSYQNQPQHF
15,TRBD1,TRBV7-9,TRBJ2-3,CASTRGEGAADTQYF
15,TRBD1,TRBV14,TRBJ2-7,CASSSRQGALNEQYF
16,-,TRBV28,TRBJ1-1,CASCLGRWGGRAEAFF
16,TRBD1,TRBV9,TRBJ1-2,CASSVEGTVVLYGYTF
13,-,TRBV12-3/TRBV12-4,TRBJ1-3,CASSSPAGNTIYF
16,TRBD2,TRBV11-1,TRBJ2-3,CASSHFLAGVKDTQYF
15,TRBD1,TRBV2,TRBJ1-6,CASSVDRARPTPLHF
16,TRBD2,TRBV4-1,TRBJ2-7,CASSFGLAARSYEQYF
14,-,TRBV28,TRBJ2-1,CASSLPGLNNEQFF
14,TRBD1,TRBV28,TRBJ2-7,CASTKRDSSYEQYF
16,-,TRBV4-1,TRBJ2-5,CASSQERGRPQETQYF
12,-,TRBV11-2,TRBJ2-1,CASSLDTQGGFF
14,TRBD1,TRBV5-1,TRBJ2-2,CASSLPDRRGELFF
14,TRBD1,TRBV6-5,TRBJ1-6,CASSSGGRNSPLHF
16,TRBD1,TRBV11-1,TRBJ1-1,CASSLDPGQGRAEAFF
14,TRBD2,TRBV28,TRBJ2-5,CASSWGTSVKTQYF
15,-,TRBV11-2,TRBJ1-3,CASSSPSQRGNTIYF
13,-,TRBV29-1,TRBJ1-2,CSVAPGGYRGYTF
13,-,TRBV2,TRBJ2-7,CASRQGPSYEQYF
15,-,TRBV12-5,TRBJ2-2,CASAQPDYSTGELFF
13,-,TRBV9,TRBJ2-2,CASSEAVGGELFF
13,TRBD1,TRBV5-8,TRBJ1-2,CASSLTGFYGYTF
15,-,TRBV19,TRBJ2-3,CASSFRRQSQDTQYF
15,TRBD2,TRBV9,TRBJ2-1,CASSLGTSGRNEQFF
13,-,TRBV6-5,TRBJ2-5,CAATPWGRETQYF
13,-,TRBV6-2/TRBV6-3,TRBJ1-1,CASSVEENTEAFF
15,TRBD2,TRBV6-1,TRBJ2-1,CASSETSGSYNEQFF
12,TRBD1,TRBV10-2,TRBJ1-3,CAGRDSGNTIYF
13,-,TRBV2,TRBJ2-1,CASKASGTGEQFF
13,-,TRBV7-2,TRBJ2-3,CASGERSPNTQYF
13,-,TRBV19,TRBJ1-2,CASSGTPNYGYTF
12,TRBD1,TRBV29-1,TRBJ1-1,CSVPDRGTEAFF
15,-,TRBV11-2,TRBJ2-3,CASSLDWAVTDTQYF
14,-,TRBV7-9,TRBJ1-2,CASSLAAANYGYTF
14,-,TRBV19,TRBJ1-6,CASGKDLRGTPLHF
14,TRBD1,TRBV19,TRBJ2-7,CASSRTGTYNEQYF
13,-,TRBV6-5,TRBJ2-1,CASLASAYNEQFF